A single sample gave rise to the 14 T cell receptor beta chains below, sequenced in a study of CXCR3-negative and CXCR3-positive naive CD8 T cells. Study-level results: More hydrophobic TRB CDR3s occurred in CXCR3-positive than in CXCR3-negative naive cells.

These receptors have no known antigen. 5' RACE that incorporated UMI labels was used to prepare the TRB cDNA libraries. TCRdb reprocessed the 5' RACE reads, keeping one entry per CDR3 protein, no DNA. The sample spans around 160,000 distinct CDR3 sequences; the ten largest clones claim roughly 0.28%. The source material was naive CXCR3+ CD8+ T cells from blood. Subset: CD45RO-CCR7+CD27+CD95- naive CD8+ T cells expressing CXCR3 (TNR3+). All receptors come from a human donor in good health. Some clones in this sample may be carry-over from other donors' samples.

The V gene is TRBV7-3, the J gene TRBJ1-1. Germline CDR1 reads SGHTA; CDR2 reads FQGTGA. CDR3 length equals 14 residues. Here the CDR3 reads CASRTTGQSTEAFF.

CDR3 residues: CASSPPTGRSTEAFF. The chain employs TRBV7-9 and TRBJ1-1; checking the TCRdb D call of TRBD1 is not possible without DNA. Germline-derived CDR1 and CDR2 are SEHNR and FQNEAQ (reference sequence). The CDR3 contains 15 residues.

The chain has TRBV20-1 and TRBJ1-1. Germline assignment: CDR1 DFQATT and CDR2 SNEGSKA (reference sequence). This CDR3 region has 13 residues. The CDR3 loop is CSARGVMNTEAFF.

V and J are TRBV20-1 and TRBJ1-2; TCRdb lists TRBD1, though no DNA is available to test this call. The germline V gene encodes CDR1 DFQATT and CDR2 SNEGSKA (reference sequence). The CDR3 covers 15 residues. CDR3: CSARDRDRLSWGYTF.

This chain joins TRBV28 and TRBJ2-7. Looked up from germline, CDR1 is MDHEN and CDR2 is SYDVKM. The CDR3 covers 12 residues. CDR3 region: CASRERSYEQYF.

The chain joins TRBV3-1 to TRBJ1-5; TCRdb reports TRBD1, a call that lacks DNA to check it against. The CDR3 has 14 amino acids. Germline values: CDR1 LGHDT, CDR2 YNNKEL (reference sequence). CDR3 sequence: CASSPMTGDQPQHF.

This chain links TRBV27 with TRBJ2-5; TCRdb picks TRBD1, but there is no DNA to check that call. CDR1 and CDR2 (germline): MNHEY, SMNVEV (reference sequence). CDR3 length equals 16 residues. CDR3 amino acids: CASRPLWIGGQETQYF.

The chain recombines TRBV28 with TRBJ2-1; TCRdb's assignment of TRBD2 cannot be checked, as there is no DNA. Germline lookup yields CDR1 MDHEN and CDR2 SYDVKM. This CDR3 spans 14 amino acids. CDR3 region: CATSSGTTYNEQFF.

V and J are TRBV7-3 and TRBJ2-7; without DNA, the TCRdb call of TRBD2 cannot be checked. This CDR3 comprises 13 residues. The germline gives CDR1 SGHTA, CDR2 FQGTGA. CDR3 sequence reads: CASSSGLNGEQYF.

The chain uses TRBV20-1 and TRBJ2-1; there is no DNA to check the TCRdb D call of TRBD2. The CDR3 runs to 15 residues. Per germline, CDR1 DFQATT and CDR2 SNEGSKA (reference sequence). This chain's CDR3 is CSAGTSGRPYNEQFF.

This rearrangement joins TRBV28 to TRBJ1-6; TCRdb reports TRBD1, a call that lacks DNA to check it against. The CDR3 is 16 residues long. Germline values: CDR1 MDHEN, CDR2 SYDVKM. CDR3 amino acids: CASSLLRGAFHSPLHF.

The chain has TRBV7-3 and TRBJ2-3; the TRBD1 assignment by TCRdb is unverifiable without DNA. The V gene's germline CDR1 is SGHTA and CDR2 FQGTGA. The CDR3 is made up of 14 amino acids. CDR3 in amino acids: CASSFTGGEDTQYF.

The CDR3 sequence: CASSPFMRSAGSREYEQYF. The chain couples TRBV6-6 to TRBJ2-7; the D call of TRBD1 rests on TCRdb alone, since no DNA is present to check it. Germline loops: CDR1 MNHNY, CDR2 SVGAGI (reference sequence). The CDR3 has 19 residues.

The rearrangement uses TRBV27 and TRBJ2-7. CDR1 is MNHEY and CDR2 is SMNVEV in the germline V gene (reference sequence). The CDR3 is 14 residues long. CDR3 sequence: CASSLSVGAYEQYF.